The entry below gives a single T cell receptor beta chain sequence along with its context. The data were obtained in a study of cytomegalovirus exposure and HLA in healthy donors. Primers for the PCR totalled 60 Vbeta and 13 Jbeta. Here immunoSEQ multiplex PCR was the method, and the copy in TCRdb shows in-frame clones only, minus some. This table holds some 98,000 clones, more than 75% found once. Germline loops: CDR1 SGDLS, CDR2 YYNGEE. V lost 4 bases and J lost 1, with 9 bases in between. The CDR3 runs to 14 residues. This rearrangement joins TRBV9 to TRBJ1-5, with D hard to call. This clonotype was sampled from a human donor in good health. Specimen: PBMCs. The CDR3 coding sequence is TGTGCCAGCAGCCCTAGCAGGAGCAATCAGCCCCAGCATTTT. This encodes CASSPSRSNQPQHF.